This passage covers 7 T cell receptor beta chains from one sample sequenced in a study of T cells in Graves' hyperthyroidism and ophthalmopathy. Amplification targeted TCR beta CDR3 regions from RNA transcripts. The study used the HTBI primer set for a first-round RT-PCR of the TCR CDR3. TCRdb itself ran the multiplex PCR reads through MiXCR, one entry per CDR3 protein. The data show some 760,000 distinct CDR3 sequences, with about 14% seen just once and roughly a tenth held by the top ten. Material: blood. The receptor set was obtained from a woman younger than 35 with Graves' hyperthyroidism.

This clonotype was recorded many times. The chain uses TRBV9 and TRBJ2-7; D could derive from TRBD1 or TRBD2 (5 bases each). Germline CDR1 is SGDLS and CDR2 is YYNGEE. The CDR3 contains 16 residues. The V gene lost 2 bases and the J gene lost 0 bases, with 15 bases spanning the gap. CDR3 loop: CASSVNPRGSSYEQYF. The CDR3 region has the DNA TGTGCCAGCAGCGTTAATCCGAGGGGCAGCTCCTACGAGCAGTACTTC.

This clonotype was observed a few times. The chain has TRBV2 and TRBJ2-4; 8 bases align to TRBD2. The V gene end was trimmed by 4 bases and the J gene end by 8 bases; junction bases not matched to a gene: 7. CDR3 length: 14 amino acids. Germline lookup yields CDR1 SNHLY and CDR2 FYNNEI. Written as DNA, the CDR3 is TGTGCCAGCAGTGGACTAGCGCGTAAGGACATTCAGTACTTC. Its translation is CASSGLARKDIQYF.

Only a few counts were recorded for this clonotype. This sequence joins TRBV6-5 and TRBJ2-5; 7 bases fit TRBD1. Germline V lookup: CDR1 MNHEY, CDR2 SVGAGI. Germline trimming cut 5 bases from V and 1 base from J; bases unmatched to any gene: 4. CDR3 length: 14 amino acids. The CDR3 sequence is CASSTWTGQETQYF. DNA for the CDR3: TGTGCCAGCAGTACTTGGACAGGCCAAGAGACCCAGTACTTC.

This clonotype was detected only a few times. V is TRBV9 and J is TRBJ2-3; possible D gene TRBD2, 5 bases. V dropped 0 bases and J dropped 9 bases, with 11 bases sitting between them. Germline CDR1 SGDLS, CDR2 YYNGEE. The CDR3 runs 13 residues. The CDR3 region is CASSVGLPGTQYF. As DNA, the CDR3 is TGTGCCAGCAGCGTAGGCCTCCCGGGGACGCAGTATTTT.

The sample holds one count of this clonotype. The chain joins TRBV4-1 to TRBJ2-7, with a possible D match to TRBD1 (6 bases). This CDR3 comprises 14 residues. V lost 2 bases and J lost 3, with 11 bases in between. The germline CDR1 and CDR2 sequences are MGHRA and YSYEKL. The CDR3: CASSQPTGIYEQYF. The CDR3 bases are TGCGCCAGCAGCCAACCAACAGGGATCTACGAGCAGTACTTC.

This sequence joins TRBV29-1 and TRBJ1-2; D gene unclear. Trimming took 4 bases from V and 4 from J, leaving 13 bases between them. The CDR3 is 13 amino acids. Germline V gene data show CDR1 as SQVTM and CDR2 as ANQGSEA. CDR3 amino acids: CSVGADGVYGYTF. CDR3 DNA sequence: TGCAGCGTTGGGGCAGATGGGGTCTATGGCTACACCTTC.

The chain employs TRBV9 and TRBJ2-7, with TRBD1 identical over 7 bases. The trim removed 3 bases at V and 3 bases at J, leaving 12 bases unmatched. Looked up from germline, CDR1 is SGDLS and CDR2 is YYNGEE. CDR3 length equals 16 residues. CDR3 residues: CASSADPGTVVYEQYF. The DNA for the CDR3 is TGTGCCAGCAGCGCGGACCCCGGGACAGTCGTCTACGAGCAGTACTTC.